Given below is one T cell receptor beta chain in context. Its antigen is not known. At the deep level, the assay was run. A 200 ng quantity of DNA, tens of thousands of T cell genomes, went into the sorted-subset replicate PCRs. Some clones are missing from TCRdb's copy, which holds only in-frame ones; the method was immunoSEQ multiplex PCR. This table holds roughly 2,000,000 clones, about 95% found once. This sample was taken from a study of shared clonotypes between healthy human individuals. Regarding the study as a whole: Naive CD4 clonotype sharing across several donors was around 5%.

CD45RO-negative cells were positively selected for CCR7, leaving out terminally differentiated effector memory CD45RA+ cells. V was pared by 2 bases and J by 2 bases, with 11 bases between. Germline V lookup: CDR1 MDHEN, CDR2 SYDVKM. CDR3 length: 15 residues. This chain connects TRBV28 to TRBJ2-3, with D possibly being TRBD1 or TRBD2 (5 bases each). Sequencing input: naive CD8+ T cells sorted from blood. The TCR was taken from a man younger than 30 in good health. CDR3 amino acids: CASSLLGVVTDTQYF. CDR3 bases: TGTGCCAGCAGTTTACTGGGGGTGGTCACAGATACGCAGTATTTT.